One sample yielded the 20 T cell receptor beta chains listed below, sequenced in a study of shared clonotypes between healthy human individuals. Some clones are missing from TCRdb's copy, which holds only in-frame ones; the method was immunoSEQ multiplex PCR. The sample consists of 950,000 to 1,300,000 clones, approximately 70% of them appearing once. What was sequenced was memory CD4+ T cells sorted from blood. The subset here: CD45RA-negative fraction. The source of these receptors is a man aged 18 to 29 in good health.

Comment on this clone: The same CDR3 arises from other DNA sequences in this sample as well. The chain couples TRBV7-2 to TRBJ1-2; D remains ambiguous. The germline V gene encodes CDR1 SGHTA and CDR2 FQGNSA. The CDR3 has 13 residues. With 6 bases removed from V and 2 bases from J, the gap between germline ends came to 10 bases. CDR3 DNA sequence: TGTGCCAGCAGTCGAGACAAAAACTATGGCTACACCTTC. The encoded protein is CASSRDKNYGYTF.

The rearrangement links TRBV28 to TRBJ2-7, with D perhaps matching TRBD1 (6 bases). The V end lost 2 bases, the J end lost 5 bases, and 10 bases lay between the germline ends. The CDR3 covers 13 residues. CDR1 and CDR2 from the germline V gene are MDHEN and SYDVKM. Written as DNA, the CDR3 is TGTGCCAGCAGTTTAACAGGGTCCCACGAGCAGTACTTC. It translates to CASSLTGSHEQYF.

This sequence joins TRBV2 and TRBJ1-6, with D perhaps TRBD1 (6 bases). The CDR3 consists of 15 residues. The V end was cut by 6 bases, the J end by 5 bases, with 14 bases between. Germline CDR1 is SNHLY and CDR2 is FYNNEI. The chain's CDR3 is CASRGGTINNSPLHF. CDR3 bases: TGTGCCAGCAGGGGGGGGACAATTAATAATTCACCCCTCCACTTT.

This chain uses TRBV5-1 with TRBJ2-5, with TRBD2 identical over 7 bases. The CDR3 has 15 residues. V lost 3 bases to trimming and J lost 2 bases; unmatched junction nucleotides: 7. From germline, CDR1 is SGHRS and CDR2 YFSETQ. For the CDR3, the DNA is TGCGCCAGCAGCTCGCGGACTAGTGGGCAAGAGACCCAGTACTTC. The encoded protein is CASSSRTSGQETQYF.

This clone has ten or more counts. The CDR3 bases are TGTGCCAGCAGAAAAAGGGACAGTGCCGGGGAGCTGTTTTTT. This translates into CASRKRDSAGELFF. The V and J genes are TRBV6-1 and TRBJ2-2; 7 bases are a match to TRBD1. Germline V CDR1 and CDR2: MNHNS, SASEGT. V trimming: 6 bases; J trimming: 6 bases; junction bases outside the gene matches: 7. The CDR3 length is 14 residues.

The CDR3 region has the DNA TGTGCCAGCAGCCAACGAACGGGACAGACCCCTTCACCCCTCCACTTT. It translates to CASSQRTGQTPSPLHF. The chain employs TRBV14 and TRBJ1-6, with TRBD1 matching over 7 bases. Germline values: CDR1 SGHDN, CDR2 FVKESK. The CDR3 spans 16 residues. Germline trimming cut 2 bases from V and 9 bases from J; bases unmatched to any gene: 10.

This chain links TRBV27 with TRBJ1-5; D is ambiguous. The CDR3 length is 13 residues. Germline V gene data show CDR1 as MNHEY and CDR2 as SMNVEV (reference sequence). V was cut by 4 bases and J by 4 bases, with 8 bases left in between. Here the CDR3 reads CASSSRENQPQHF. CDR3 DNA sequence: TGTGCCAGCAGTTCCCGAGAAAATCAGCCCCAGCATTTT.

The V and J genes are TRBV7-2 and TRBJ2-1, with 11 nucleotides matching TRBD2. Germline V lookup: CDR1 SGHTA, CDR2 FQGNSA. V was pared by 8 bases and J by 3 bases, with 6 bases of the junction left unmatched. The CDR3 has 15 residues. The chain's CDR3 is CASSLAGGHYNEQFF. The CDR3 region has the DNA TGTGCCAGCTCGCTAGCGGGAGGACACTACAATGAGCAGTTCTTC.

The CDR3: CASANAGRYTEAFF. For the CDR3, the DNA is TGTGCTAGTGCAAACGCGGGGCGGTACACTGAAGCTTTCTTT. V usage is TRBV12-5 and J usage is TRBJ1-1; D is perhaps TRBD1 (5 bases). The V and J ends lost 7 bases and 3 bases respectively, with 15 bases between them. Germline loops: CDR1 LGHNT, CDR2 FRNRAP. This CDR3 has 14 residues.

J is TRBJ2-1 and V is TRBV27; 9 nucleotides line up with TRBD2. Germline V lookup: CDR1 MNHEY, CDR2 SMNVEV (reference sequence). With V trimmed by 3 bases and J by 4 bases, 4 bases remained unmatched. The CDR3 length is 15 residues. The CDR3: CASSLAGGAYNEQFF. The CDR3, as DNA: TGTGCCAGCAGTTTGGCGGGGGGGGCGTACAATGAGCAGTTCTTC.

The chain links TRBV9 to TRBJ2-3; D may be TRBD2 (6 bases). V was pared by 3 bases and J by 3 bases, with 14 bases between. Germline lookup yields CDR1 SGDLS and CDR2 YYNGEE. The CDR3 has 15 residues. CDR3 region: CASSDGGEKTDTQYF. In DNA, the CDR3 is TGTGCCAGCAGCGACGGAGGGGAAAAGACAGATACGCAGTATTTT.

This chain joins TRBV29-1 and TRBJ2-7; TRBD2 is a possible D gene (7 bases). The germline CDR1 and CDR2 sequences are SQVTM and ANQGSEA. Trimming shortened V by 6 bases and J by 6 bases, and 18 bases separated the two germline ends. The CDR3 is 13 residues long. The CDR3, as DNA: TGCAGCGTGGGACCCTCGGGGGGCCTCGAGCAGTACTTC. It is translated as CSVGPSGGLEQYF.

The chain joins TRBV7-8 to TRBJ2-7; 9 nucleotides match TRBD1. Trimming removed 1 base from V and 2 bases from J; junction bases left unmatched: 6. Germline-derived CDR1 and CDR2 are SGHVS and FQNEAQ. The CDR3 sequence is 16 residues long. The CDR3, as DNA: TGTGCCAGCAGCTTAGAGGTCGGGACAGGGACCTACGAGCAGTACTTC. Translating it yields CASSLEVGTGTYEQYF.

The V gene is TRBV12-5, the J gene TRBJ2-1; 16 bases fit TRBD2. Germline trimming cut 6 bases from V and 4 bases from J; bases unmatched to any gene: 6. CDR3 length equals 17 residues. Germline V lookup: CDR1 LGHNT, CDR2 FRNRAP. The CDR3 protein is CASGPPGLAGGYNEQFF. CDR3 sequence (DNA): TGTGCTAGTGGCCCACCGGGACTAGCGGGAGGGTACAATGAGCAGTTCTTC.

A note on this clone: The same CDR3 also results from other DNA sequences found in this sample. The chain couples TRBV18 to TRBJ1-1; D might be TRBD1 (5 bases). Germline V gene lookup returns CDR1 KGHSH and CDR2 LQKENI. The length of the CDR3 is 15 residues. V was cut by 2 bases and J by 1 base, with 11 bases left in between. CDR3 protein: CASSPVQGGNTEAFF. For the CDR3, the DNA is TGTGCCAGCTCACCAGTGCAGGGAGGGAACACTGAAGCTTTCTTT.

The CDR3: CASSRPRGQGEKLFF. The DNA for the CDR3 is TGTGCCAGTAGTAGACCTCGGGGGCAGGGTGAAAAACTGTTTTTT. The chain carries TRBV19 and TRBJ1-4; D is perhaps TRBD1 (6 bases). V lost 4 bases to trimming and J lost 7 bases, with 16 bases between them. CDR3 length: 15 amino acids. CDR1 is LNHDA, CDR2 SQIVND, per germline (reference sequence).

The V and J genes are TRBV10-3 and TRBJ2-7, with D possibly matching TRBD1 (6 bases). Trimming cost V 10 bases and J 5 bases, with 15 bases left between them. This CDR3 has 12 amino acids. From germline, CDR1 is ENHRY and CDR2 SYGVKD. The chain's CDR3 is CATSGVSNEQYF. CDR3 sequence (DNA): TGTGCCACATCAGGGGTGTCTAACGAGCAGTACTTC.

The rearrangement uses TRBV5-1 and TRBJ1-6; 8 positions match TRBD1. This CDR3 has 15 residues. Germline assignment: CDR1 SGHRS and CDR2 YFSETQ. V was pared by 4 bases and J by 6 bases, with 6 bases of the junction left unmatched. CDR3 sequence reads: CASSQGQGLNSPLHF. CDR3 nucleotides: TGCGCCAGCAGCCAAGGACAGGGCCTTAATTCACCCCTCCACTTT.

The table lists this clone with many counts. The V gene is TRBV29-1, the J gene TRBJ2-6, with D maybe TRBD1 (5 bases). Per the germline V gene, CDR1 is SQVTM and CDR2 is ANQGSEA. The CDR3 consists of 14 residues. V dropped 2 bases and J dropped 4 bases, with 9 bases sitting between them. The CDR3 DNA follows: TGCAGCGTTGAAATAGGGGCCGGGGCCAACGTCCTGACTTTC. It yields the protein CSVEIGAGANVLTF.

V usage is TRBV18 and J usage is TRBJ1-3, with D possibly matching TRBD1 (6 bases). The CDR3 is made up of 18 amino acids. Deletions cut 5 bases from V and 0 bases from J, with 20 bases between. Germline lookup yields CDR1 KGHSH and CDR2 LQKENI. CDR3 loop: CASSTTPPTGTSGNTIYF. CDR3 coding DNA: TGTGCCAGCTCAACCACTCCTCCGACAGGCACCTCTGGAAACACCATATATTTT. Variable domain in full (rest from reference TRBV18 and TRBJ1-3): NAGVMQNPRHLVRRRGQEARLRCSPMKGHSHVYWYRQLPEEGLKFMVYLQKENIIDESGMPKERFSAEFPKEGPSILRIQQVVRGDSAAYFCASSTTPPTGTSGNTIYFGEGSWLTVV.